This TCR beta chain was documented in a study of blood T cell repertoires in COVID-19. Trimming cost V 0 bases and J 7 bases; bases outside gene matches: 11. CDR1 is SGHRS, CDR2 YFSETQ, per germline. The CDR3 totals 16 residues. Measured with immunoSEQ multiplex PCR; TCRdb has only the in-frame clones, and not every one. The sample lists approximately 60,000 clones, just over 85% occurring once. The TCR sequence derives from a man aged 50 or older with active COVID-19. Sequencing input: peripheral blood. The V gene is TRBV5-1, the J gene TRBJ2-7; 9 bases agree with TRBD1. CDR3 loop: CASSLAGTGPRGEQYF. The CDR3 bases are TGCGCCAGCAGCTTGGCCGGGACAGGGCCTCGAGGGGAGCAGTACTTC.